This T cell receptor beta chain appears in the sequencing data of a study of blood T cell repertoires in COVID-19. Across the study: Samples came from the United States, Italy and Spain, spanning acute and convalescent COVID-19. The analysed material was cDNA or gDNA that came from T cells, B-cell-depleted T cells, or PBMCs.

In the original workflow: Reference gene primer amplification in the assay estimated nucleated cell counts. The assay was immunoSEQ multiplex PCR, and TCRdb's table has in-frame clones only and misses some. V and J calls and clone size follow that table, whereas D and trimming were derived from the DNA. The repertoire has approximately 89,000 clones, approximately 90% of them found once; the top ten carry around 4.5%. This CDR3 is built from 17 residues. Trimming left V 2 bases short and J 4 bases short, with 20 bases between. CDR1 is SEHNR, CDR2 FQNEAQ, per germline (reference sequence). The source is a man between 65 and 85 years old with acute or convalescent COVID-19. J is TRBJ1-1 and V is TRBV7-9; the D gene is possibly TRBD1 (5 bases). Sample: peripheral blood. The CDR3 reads CASSLRLSGPGGTEAFF. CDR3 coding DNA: TGTGCCAGCAGCTTACGTTTATCTGGCCCGGGGGGCACTGAAGCTTTCTTT.